This T cell receptor beta chain is from a study of patients and donors after allogeneic stem cell transplantation. Trimming took off 2 bases at V and 3 bases at J, with 16 bases between the two ends. The CDR3 has 16 residues. The germline gives CDR1 MNHEY, CDR2 SMNVEV (reference sequence). TCRdb ran MiXCR on the RT-PCR reads and lists one entry per CDR3 protein. Of 150,000 to 250,000 distinct CDR3 sequences detected, around two fifths appear once; the ten largest clones hold less than 40%. The clonotype comes from a human donor who was either an allogeneic HSCT recipient or a stem cell or donor lymphocyte infusion donor (not recorded which). It is not recorded whose cells these are; they may come from a transplant donor. The sequencing sample was made of blood, either unsorted or a sorted T cell fraction (not recorded which). The chain combines TRBV27 with TRBJ1-1; D is perhaps TRBD1 (5 bases). This CDR3 is CASSLVSPGLDTEAFF. CDR3 nucleotide sequence: TGTGCCAGCAGTTTAGTATCCCCAGGGTTGGACACTGAAGCTTTCTTT.